This TCR beta chain was recorded in a study of cytomegalovirus exposure and HLA in healthy donors. Only one count was recorded for this clone. TCRdb's copy holds only in-frame clones and misses some; the assay was immunoSEQ multiplex PCR. The sample yields about 350,000 clones, roughly nine tenths seen once. Germline CDR1 is LGHNA and CDR2 is YNFKEQ. V dropped 6 bases and J dropped 1; count of bases not matched to a gene: 8. This CDR3 is 15 amino acids long. Sequenced input: PBMCs. The chain couples TRBV4-2 to TRBJ2-7, with TRBD1 identical over 8 bases. This clonotype was sampled from a woman between 25 and 40 years old in good health and CMV-seropositive. CDR3 coding DNA: TGTGCCAGCAGTAACAGGGGGGAAGCTTCCTACGAGCAGTACTTC. As protein: CASSNRGEASYEQYF.